This TCR beta chain was captured by sequencing in a study of Ad26.COV2.S vaccination and SARS-CoV-2 variants (dated by TCRdb to 2020 to 2023). Background on the whole study: Vaccine-arm donors came from COV1001, a multicentre, randomized, double-blind, placebo-controlled phase I-IIa trial of Ad26.COV2.S in healthy adults. The TCR-sequenced set comprised approximately 32 samples: around 20 Ad26.COV2.S vaccine recipients, 5 placebo recipients and 8 SARS-CoV-2 convalescent individuals. TCRbeta repertoire sequencing served as the tool for gauging how specific and how broad the SARS-CoV-2-reactive T cell receptors were following Ad26.COV2.S vaccination. Investigators remained blinded to trial group allocation during experiments and outcome assessment. Participants in the trial were split at random into five groups of five each, receiving low-dose or high-dose Ad26.COV2.S once or twice, or else placebo on both occasions. Dosing of Ad26.COV2.S was intramuscular, at either 5x10^10 or 1x10^11 viral particles, delivered as one shot or as two shots spaced 56 days apart.

Reading the label with the study, this specimen's treatment or condition is: roughly 20 received Ad26.COV2.S at low or high dose, single or two shots; about 5 received placebo; per-sample allocation not given. For vaccine and placebo recipients, the sequenced repertoires came from samples collected on day 63 after the first injection. Cohort 1b enrolled some 25 adults aged 18-55 years at a single site in Boston, USA, between 29 July and 7 August 2020. Ad26.COV2.S consisted of a replication-incompetent adenovirus type 26 vector by which a prefusion-stabilized SARS-CoV-2 spike protein from the original Wuhan strain was expressed. A word on this clone: Its specific antigen is unknown. Base qualities were left out, and no much larger clone turns up one base away.

TCRbeta CDR3 regions were sequenced with the immunoSEQ Assay. After extraction, genomic DNA underwent amplification by bias-controlled multiplex PCR, followed by high-throughput sequencing. On the study's bioinformatics: To quantify the absolute abundance of each unique TCRbeta CDR3 region, sequences were collapsed and filtered. T cell fraction was estimated by normalization of TCRbeta template counts to usable DNA, with usable DNA being measured through amplification of reference genes present in all nucleated cells. Repertoire TCRs were annotated as SARS-CoV-2-specific when V gene, CDR3 amino acid sequence and J gene were exactly matched to a known reactive TCR set. MIRA supplied the reference SARS-CoV-2 TCR set, which was filtered for enrichment in COVID-19-positive ImmuneCODE repertoires so that public or cross-reactive TCRs were removed. Using the MIRA antigens, annotated TCRs were further analysed by specific ORF or by position within an ORF. Breadth was defined as annotated unique rearrangements over total unique productive rearrangements; depth was the summed frequency of those rearrangements. Group comparisons of TCR breadth used two-sided Wilcoxon rank-sum tests. Not all clones reach the TCRdb copy of this immuneACCESS table, which keeps in-frame sequences only. Checked studies attribute under half of the gap to unresolved V genes and leave the rest unexplained. V and J calls and clone size are those listed in that table; D and trimming were worked out from the DNA. This sample is represented by approximately 300,000 clones; about 85% of them were singletons. 2% to 2.5% of the sample rests with the top ten.

The germline V gene (reference sequence) provides CDR1 SGHNT and CDR2 YYREEE. The CDR3, from cysteine to phenylalanine, totals 14 residues. CDR3 DNA only is kept here, 42 bases in frame from base 1. Here V drops 2 bases and J drops 4 bases, and the junction holds 3 bases not matched to any gene. The study at large found these results: Spike-specific TCR breadth was higher in Ad26.COV2.S recipients than in placebo recipients (P = 0.0014). Non-spike TCR breadth was comparable between vaccine and placebo recipients, consistent with the vaccine containing only spike. The study lacked the statistical power to compare responses across vaccine doses or regimens. The authors noted that total T cell responses may have been underestimated by the TCR breadth and depth analyses. After vaccination, substantial breadth of spike-specific CD8+ and CD4+ T cell responses was reported.

The starting material was peripheral blood, obtained in a trial of Ad26.COV2.S vaccine versus placebo. The source of this sequence is a person between 18 and 65 years old who received the Ad26.COV2.S COVID-19 vaccine or a placebo. This sequence uses TRBV5-4 and TRBJ1-2; TRBD1 fits 9 bases in the junction. CDR3 sequence: CASSLQGATYGYTF. At the DNA level, the sequence is TGTGCCAGCAGCTTACAGGGGGCAACCTATGGCTACACCTTC.